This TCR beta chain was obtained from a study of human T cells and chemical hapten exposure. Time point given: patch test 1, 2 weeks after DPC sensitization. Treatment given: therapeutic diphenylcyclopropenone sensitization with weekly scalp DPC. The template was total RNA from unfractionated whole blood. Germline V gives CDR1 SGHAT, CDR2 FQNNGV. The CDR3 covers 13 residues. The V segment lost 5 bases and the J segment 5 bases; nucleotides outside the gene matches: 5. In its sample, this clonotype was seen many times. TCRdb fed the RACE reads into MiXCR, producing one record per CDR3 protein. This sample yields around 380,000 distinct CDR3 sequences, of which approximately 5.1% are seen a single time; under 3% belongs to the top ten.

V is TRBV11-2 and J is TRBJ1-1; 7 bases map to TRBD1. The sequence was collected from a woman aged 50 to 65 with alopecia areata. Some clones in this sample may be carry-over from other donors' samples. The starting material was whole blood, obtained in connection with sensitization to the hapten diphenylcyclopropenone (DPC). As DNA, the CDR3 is TGTGCCAGCAGCCGACAGGGTGGAACTGAAGCTTTCTTT. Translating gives CASSRQGGTEAFF.